This T cell receptor beta chain was sequenced during a study of cytomegalovirus exposure and HLA in healthy donors. Study-wide results and limits: In vitro checks showed that three CMV-associated chains really do target CMV antigens. The finding came from a later analysis; first-cohort TCR clusters tended to co-occur in the approximately 120 validation repertoires. For most TCR sequences rarity was the rule, although some public TCRs occurred in many donors. Reported results showed that the classifier diagnosed cytomegalovirus status with high specificity and sensitivity.

Trimming stripped 10 bases from V and 5 bases from J, with 12 bases between. The germline gives CDR1 MGHDK, CDR2 SYGVNS. This CDR3 region has 11 residues. Sequencing was performed with immunoSEQ multiplex PCR; in TCRdb, only in-frame clones are kept and a portion is missing. The table lists about 330,000 clones, about nine tenths of them singletons. A remark on this clone: Its antigen is unknown.

The source is a woman between 18 and 29 years old in good health and CMV-seronegative. The rearrangement joins TRBV25-1 to TRBJ2-7, with unresolved D. The sequenced sample was PBMCs. CDR3 in DNA: TGTGCCATCGGCAGGAACCACGAGCAGTACTTC. Translation gives CAIGRNHEQYF.